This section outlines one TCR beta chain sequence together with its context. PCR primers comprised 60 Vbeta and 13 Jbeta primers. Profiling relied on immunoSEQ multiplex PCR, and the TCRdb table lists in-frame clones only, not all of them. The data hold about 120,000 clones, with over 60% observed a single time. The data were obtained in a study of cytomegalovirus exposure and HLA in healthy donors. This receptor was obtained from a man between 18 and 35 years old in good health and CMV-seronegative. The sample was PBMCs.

Here the CDR3 DNA reads TGTGCCAGCAGCCCTACGGGGGGGGCGGGAGAGACCCAGTACTTC. Amino acids: CASSPTGGAGETQYF. The rearrangement uses TRBV7-9 and TRBJ2-5; 8 nucleotides align to TRBD2. This CDR3 spans 15 amino acids. The trim removed 5 bases at V and 4 bases at J, leaving 9 bases unmatched. CDR1 is SEHNR and CDR2 is FQNEAQ in the germline V gene (reference sequence).